This TCR beta chain was captured by sequencing in a study of PD-1 blockade in mismatch repair-deficient tumors. Across the study: All were previously treated, progressing patients with some twelve mismatch repair-deficient cancer types.

TCRdb's table, derived via immunoSEQ multiplex PCR, lists solely in-frame clones and lacks some. The profile shows about 49,000 clones, 77% of them singletons. All patients were mismatch repair deficient, assessed by either PCR or immunohistochemistry. The CDR3 is 11 amino acids. Germline V CDR1 and CDR2: MNHEY, SVGAGI. The ends were cut back, 8 bases at V and 6 bases at J, with 11 bases in the middle. The sequenced sample was PBMCs, obtained before pembrolizumab treatment. This sequence originates from an adult with mismatch repair-deficient cancer. This chain links TRBV6-5 with TRBJ2-7, with D unclear. The CDR3 coding sequence is TGTGCCAGCGGGATCTCTCGCGAGCAGTACTTC. It translates to CASGISREQYF.